Listed below are T cell receptor beta chains from one sample, sequenced in a study of blood T cell repertoires in COVID-19. Profiled with immunoSEQ multiplex PCR; TCRdb holds only in-frame clones, not every one. The sample has some 190,000 clones; around 85% are singletons. Input material: peripheral blood. Receptors originate from an elderly man with COVID-19, enrolled during active disease. CDR3s include the opening cysteine and the closing phenylalanine or tryptophan. D genes are given only for firm matches. The size field is filled for only some rows; it gives once, few, many or a size class.

.,TRBV5-1,TRBJ2-5,.,CASSFSQTGQETQYF,TGCGCCAGCAGCTTTTCCCAGACAGGACAAGAGACCCAGTACTTC
.,TRBV5-1,TRBJ1-2,.,CASKAYGRPYGYTF,TGCGCCAGCAAGGCATACGGCAGGCCCTATGGCTACACCTTC
.,TRBV4-2,TRBJ1-2,.,CASRPTQGSAYGYTF,TGTGCCAGCAGACCCACACAGGGATCGGCCTATGGCTACACCTTC
.,TRBV5-1,TRBJ2-2,TRBD2,CASSLGGGAGTGELFF,TGCGCCAGCAGCTTAGGCGGGGGGGCGGGCACCGGGGAGCTGTTTTTT
.,TRBV6-1,TRBJ2-3,TRBD2,CASSEAAGTWADTQYF,TGTGCCAGCAGTGAAGCAGCGGGAACCTGGGCAGATACGCAGTATTTT
.,TRBV18,TRBJ2-5,.,CASSGTSQETQYF,TGTGCCAGCTCAGGGACAAGCCAAGAGACCCAGTACTTC
.,TRBV5-3,TRBJ2-7,TRBD2,CARGYSGGGGFPYEQYF,TGTGCCAGAGGGTATAGCGGGGGGGGAGGTTTTCCCTACGAGCAGTACTTC
.,TRBV5-8,TRBJ2-7,.,CASSLTRYEQYF,TGTGCCAGCAGCTTGACCAGGTATGAGCAGTACTTC
once,TRBV5-1,TRBJ2-7,TRBD2,CASSPLAGTSYEQYF,TGCGCCAGCAGCCCGCTAGCGGGGACATCCTACGAGCAGTACTTC
.,TRBV7-8,TRBJ1-6,.,CASSLSGDSPLHF,TGTGCCAGCAGCTTATCAGGCGATTCACCCCTCCACTTT
.,TRBV6-2/TRBV6-3,TRBJ1-5,TRBD1,CASSYGQVLQPQHF,TGTGCCAGCAGTTACGGACAGGTCCTTCAGCCCCAGCATTTT
.,TRBV28,TRBJ2-1,TRBD1,CATRDSYNEQFF,TGTGCCACCCGGGACAGCTACAATGAGCAGTTCTTC
.,TRBV11-2,TRBJ2-5,.,CASSPTRGGVGETQYF,TGTGCCAGCAGCCCGACCCGTGGAGGGGTTGGGGAGACCCAGTACTTC
.,TRBV6-5,TRBJ1-1,.,CASSSPPGSEAFF,TGTGCCAGCAGTTCTCCACCCGGTTCCGAAGCTTTCTTT
once,TRBV7-2,TRBJ2-2,.,CASSLAPSTGELFF,TGTGCCAGCAGCTTAGCCCCGAGCACCGGGGAGCTGTTTTTT
.,TRBV29-1,TRBJ1-1,.,CSVPGPSGTEAFF,TGCAGCGTTCCCGGCCCCTCGGGGACTGAAGCTTTCTTT
.,TRBV6-5,TRBJ2-7,TRBD1,CASSYSTTGRGNEQYF,TGTGCCAGCAGTTACTCGACGACAGGGCGAGGGAACGAGCAGTACTTC
.,TRBV7-9,TRBJ2-6,.,CASSSLGSSGANVLTF,TGTGCCAGCAGTTCCCTAGGTAGCTCTGGGGCCAACGTCCTGACTTTC
once,TRBV6-1,TRBJ1-5,.,CASSEVQINQPQHF,TGTGCCAGCAGTGAGGTACAGATCAATCAGCCCCAGCATTTT
.,TRBV19,TRBJ1-5,TRBD1,CASTTDRVQPQHF,TGTGCCAGTACTACGGACAGGGTACAGCCCCAGCATTTT
.,TRBV7-6,TRBJ2-5,.,CASSLAGITQGAQYF,TGTGCCAGCAGCTTAGCGGGGATAACTCAAGGGGCCCAGTACTTC
once,TRBV21-1,TRBJ1-1,.,CASSKVIRGRIRWTEAFF,TGTGCCAGCAGCAAAGTAATCAGGGGGCGAATTAGATGGACTGAAGCTTTCTTT
once,TRBV16,TRBJ1-2,.,CASSQTDRIYGYTF,TGTGCCAGCAGCCAAACGGACAGAATCTATGGCTACACCTTC
.,TRBV5-6,TRBJ2-3,TRBD2,CASSLTSGDTDTQYF,TGTGCCAGCAGCCTAACTAGCGGGGACACAGATACGCAGTATTTT
.,TRBV19,TRBJ1-5,.,CASSIGARSNQPQHF,TGTGCCAGTAGTATAGGCGCCAGGAGCAATCAGCCCCAGCATTTT
.,TRBV27,TRBJ2-3,TRBD2,CASRAGVTTDTQYF,TGTGCCAGCAGGGCGGGGGTGACCACAGATACGCAGTATTTT
.,TRBV5-1,TRBJ2-3,TRBD2,CASSLAGTSIYTDTQYF,TGCGCCAGCAGCTTGGCGGGGACTAGCATCTACACAGATACGCAGTATTTT
.,TRBV2,TRBJ1-1,.,CASSDPGTEAFF,TGTGCCAGCAGTGACCCAGGGACTGAAGCTTTCTTT
.,TRBV18,TRBJ1-3,.,CASSAYSGAPSSGNTIYF,TGTGCCAGCTCAGCGTATTCAGGGGCGCCGAGCTCTGGAAACACCATATATTTT
.,TRBV6-5,TRBJ2-5,TRBD2,CASSLAGGWSETQYF,TGTGCCAGCAGCCTAGCGGGGGGGTGGTCAGAGACCCAGTACTTC
.,TRBV5-8,TRBJ1-6,TRBD1,CASSRDRNSPLHF,TGTGCCAGCAGCAGGGACAGAAATTCACCCCTCCACTTT
once,TRBV3-1/TRBV3-2,TRBJ2-1,.,CASSQDGLPGSSDLNEQFF,TGTGCCAGCAGCCAAGATGGTCTGCCCGGGTCCAGCGACCTCAATGAGCAGTTCTTC
.,TRBV27,TRBJ2-5,.,CASSLWGERTQYF,TGTGCCAGCAGTTTATGGGGAGAACGGACCCAGTACTTC
.,TRBV3-1/TRBV3-2,TRBJ2-3,.,CASSQEGGGDTQYF,TGTGCCAGCAGCCAAGAAGGGGGTGGGGATACGCAGTATTTT
.,TRBV7-2,TRBJ2-1,TRBD2,CASSPGGRGGVKGNEQFF,TGTGCCAGCAGCCCCGGGGGGCGGGGGGGCGTTAAGGGGAATGAGCAGTTCTTC
.,TRBV9,TRBJ2-2,.,CASSVLAGELFF,TGTGCCAGCAGCGTTTTAGCCGGGGAGCTGTTTTTT
.,TRBV4-2,TRBJ2-1,.,CASSQERAMHNEQFF,TGTGCCAGCAGCCAAGAGAGGGCCATGCACAATGAGCAGTTCTTC
.,TRBV18,TRBJ1-1,TRBD1,CASSQDRVKANTEAFF,TGTGCCAGCTCACAGGACAGGGTGAAAGCGAACACTGAAGCTTTCTTT
few,TRBV5-6,TRBJ1-5,.,CASSFTGSNQPQHF,TGTGCCAGCAGCTTCACCGGTAGCAATCAGCCCCAGCATTTT
.,TRBV7-2,TRBJ2-5,TRBD1,CASSRDRGAEETQYF,TGTGCCAGCAGCCGGGACAGGGGGGCGGAAGAGACCCAGTACTTC
.,TRBV6-6,TRBJ1-1,.,CASRLDSLSNTEAFF,TGTGCCAGCAGACTTGACAGTCTATCCAACACTGAAGCTTTCTTT
.,TRBV6-2/TRBV6-3,TRBJ2-1,.,CASSSTQLRGNEQFF,TGTGCCAGCAGTTCGACCCAGCTACGCGGGAATGAGCAGTTCTTC